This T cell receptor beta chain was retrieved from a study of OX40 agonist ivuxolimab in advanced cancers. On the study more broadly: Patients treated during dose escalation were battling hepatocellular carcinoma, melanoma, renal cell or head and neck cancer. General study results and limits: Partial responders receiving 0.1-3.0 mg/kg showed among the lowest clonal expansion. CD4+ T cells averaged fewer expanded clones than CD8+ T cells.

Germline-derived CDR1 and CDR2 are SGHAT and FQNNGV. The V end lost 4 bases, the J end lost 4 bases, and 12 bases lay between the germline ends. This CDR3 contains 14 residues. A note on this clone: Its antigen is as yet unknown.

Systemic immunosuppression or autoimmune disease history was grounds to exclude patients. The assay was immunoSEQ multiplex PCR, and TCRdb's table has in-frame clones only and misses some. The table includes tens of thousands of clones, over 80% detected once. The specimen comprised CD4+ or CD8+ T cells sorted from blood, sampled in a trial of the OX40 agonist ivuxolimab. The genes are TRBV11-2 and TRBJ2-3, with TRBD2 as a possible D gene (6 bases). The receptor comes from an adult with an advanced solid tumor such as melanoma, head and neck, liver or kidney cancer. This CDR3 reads CASSSEGWSDTQYF. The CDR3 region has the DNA TGTGCCAGCAGCTCGGAGGGGTGGTCAGATACGCAGTATTTT.